This TCR beta chain was obtained from a study of technical replicates of blood from several donors. Assay used: immunoSEQ multiplex PCR; TCRdb lists only in-frame clones, some missing. Of around 85,000 clones in the sample, about 95% were seen once. Germline-derived CDR1 and CDR2 are SGHKS and YYEKEE (reference sequence). This CDR3 has 14 residues. Trimming cost V 4 bases and J 5 bases, with 13 bases left between them. Input material: T cells isolated from PBMCs. The TCR sequence derives from a human donor in good health. This rearrangement joins TRBV5-5 to TRBJ1-5; D possibly corresponds to TRBD1 (5 bases). The CDR3 sequence is CASSGNGGDQPQHF. CDR3 nucleotides: TGTGCCAGCAGCGGGAACGGGGGGGATCAGCCCCAGCATTTT.